The sequence of this T cell receptor beta chain was determined in a study of tumor and adjacent non-tumor tissue in lung cancer. Study overall: Stage I to III disease affected over nine men and a handful of women aged about 31 to 76. Study-level findings and limits: Patients with more diverse tumor TCRs had worse survival.

The template was RNA from unsorted bulk tissue. Three rounds of nested PCR, following a modified ARM-PCR protocol, produced the TCRbeta library. MiXCR was run by TCRdb on the multiplex PCR reads, yielding one entry per CDR3 protein. The sample has 200,000 to 250,000 distinct CDR3 sequences; roughly 70% are singletons. In the case of this clonotype: Its antigen is not identified.

There are 15 residues in the CDR3. Per the germline V gene, CDR1 is MDHEN and CDR2 is SYDVKM. Trimming stripped 5 bases from V and 0 bases from J, with 10 bases between. The V and J genes are TRBV28 and TRBJ1-4; D gene unclear. The receptor was derived from a man in his fifties or sixties with non-small cell lung cancer. Sequenced: lung tumor tissue. The CDR3 DNA is TGTGCCAGCAGTCCTGTTGGGCCAACTAATGAAAAACTGTTTTTT. Translated, it gives CASSPVGPTNEKLFF.